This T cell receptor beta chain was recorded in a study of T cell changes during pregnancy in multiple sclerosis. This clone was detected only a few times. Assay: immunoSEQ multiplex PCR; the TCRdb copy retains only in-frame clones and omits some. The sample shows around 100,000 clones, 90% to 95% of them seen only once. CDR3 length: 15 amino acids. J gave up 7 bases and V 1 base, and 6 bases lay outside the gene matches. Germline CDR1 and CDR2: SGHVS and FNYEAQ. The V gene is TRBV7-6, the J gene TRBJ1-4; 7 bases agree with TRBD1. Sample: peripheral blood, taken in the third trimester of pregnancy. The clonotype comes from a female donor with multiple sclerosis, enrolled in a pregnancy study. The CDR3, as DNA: TGTGCCAGCAGCTTAGGCGGAGGGGGCGGTGAAAAACTGTTTTTT. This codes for CASSLGGGGGEKLFF.